This T cell receptor beta chain was recovered during a study of blood T cell repertoires in COVID-19. Turning to the study itself: Samples taken during acute and convalescent COVID-19 were collected in the United States, Italy and Spain.

In the original analysis: From reference gene primer amplification, estimates of nucleated cell counts were derived. Method: immunoSEQ multiplex PCR; TCRdb's copy keeps in-frame clones and lacks some. That table is the source of V, J and clone size, and D and trimming were worked out from the DNA. Among about 70,000 clones listed, approximately 84% were seen once. The Seattle site enrolled patients during active infection and followed them longitudinally. This clone was observed a few times. From germline, CDR1 is MNHEY and CDR2 SVGAGI. V trimming: 11 bases; J trimming: 4 bases; junction bases outside the gene matches: 6. The CDR3 has 13 residues.

The V gene is TRBV6-5, the J gene TRBJ2-3; TRBD1 matches 10 bases. The TCR was taken from a man aged 35 to 55 with COVID-19, enrolled during active disease. Sequencing input: peripheral blood. CDR3 in amino acids: CAGGQGTADTQYF. The CDR3 nucleotides read TGTGCCGGGGGACAGGGGACCGCAGATACGCAGTATTTT.